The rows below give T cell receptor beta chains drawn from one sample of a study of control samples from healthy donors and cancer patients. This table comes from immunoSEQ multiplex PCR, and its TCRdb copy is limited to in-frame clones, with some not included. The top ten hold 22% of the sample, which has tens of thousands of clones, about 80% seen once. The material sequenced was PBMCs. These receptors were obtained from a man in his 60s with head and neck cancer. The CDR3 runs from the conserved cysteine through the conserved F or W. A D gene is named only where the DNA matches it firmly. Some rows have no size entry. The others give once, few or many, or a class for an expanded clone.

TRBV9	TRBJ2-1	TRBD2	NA	CASSLAEQEQFF	TGTGCCAGCAGCCTAGCGGAACAGGAGCAGTTCTTC
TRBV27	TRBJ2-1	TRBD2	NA	CASSSGLDFNEQFF	TGTGCCAGCAGTTCCGGACTAGACTTCAATGAGCAGTTCTTC
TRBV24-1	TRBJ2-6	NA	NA	CATSPNSGANVLTF	TGTGCCACCAGTCCTAACTCTGGGGCCAACGTCCTGACTTTC
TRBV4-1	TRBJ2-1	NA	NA	CASSQEFYLGVEQFF	TGCGCCAGCAGCCAAGAATTTTATCTGGGTGTTGAGCAGTTCTTC
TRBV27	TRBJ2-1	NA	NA	CASSPNRVINDEQFF	TGTGCCAGCAGTCCTAACAGGGTAATCAATGATGAGCAGTTCTTC
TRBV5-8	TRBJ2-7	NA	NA	CASSPVGEQYF	TGTGCCAGCAGCCCGGTGGGAGAGCAGTACTTC
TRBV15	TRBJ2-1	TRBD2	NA	CATSEVGTSGSWSYNEQFF	TGTGCCACCAGCGAAGTTGGGACTAGCGGGAGCTGGTCCTACAATGAGCAGTTCTTC
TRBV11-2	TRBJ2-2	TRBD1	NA	CASSLSWQGEGELFF	TGTGCCAGCAGCTTAAGCTGGCAGGGGGAAGGGGAGCTGTTTTTT
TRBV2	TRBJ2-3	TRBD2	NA	CASSTGGEDTQYF	TGTGCCAGCAGTACGGGGGGTGAAGATACGCAGTATTTT
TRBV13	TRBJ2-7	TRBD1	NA	CASSLRGTAYEQYF	TGTGCCAGCAGCTTGCGAGGGACAGCCTACGAGCAGTACTTC
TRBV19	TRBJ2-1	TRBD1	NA	CASTPGQGTYNEQFF	TGTGCCAGTACGCCGGGACAGGGGACGTACAATGAGCAGTTCTTC
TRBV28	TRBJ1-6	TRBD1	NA	CASRTGLSYNSPLHF	TGTGCCAGCAGGACAGGGCTCTCCTATAATTCACCCCTCCACTTT
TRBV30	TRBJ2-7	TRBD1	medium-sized	CAWNLGQGAGEQYF	TGTGCCTGGAATCTGGGACAGGGGGCGGGGGAGCAGTACTTC
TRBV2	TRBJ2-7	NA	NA	CASSGTGPGPYEQYF	TGTGCCAGCAGTGGGACGGGCCCTGGACCCTACGAGCAGTACTTC
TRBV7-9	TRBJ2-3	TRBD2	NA	CASGELGDYKTQYF	TGTGCCAGCGGAGAGCTTGGGGACTACAAGACCCAGTATTTT
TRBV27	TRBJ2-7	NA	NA	CASAQRGAYPYEQYF	TGTGCCAGCGCCCAACGGGGGGCCTACCCCTACGAGCAGTACTTC
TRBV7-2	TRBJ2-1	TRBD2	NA	CASSFLAGALNEQFF	TGTGCCAGCAGCTTCCTAGCGGGAGCCCTCAATGAGCAGTTCTTC
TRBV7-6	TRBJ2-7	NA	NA	CASSRGDRELYEQYF	TGTGCCAGCAGCCGCGGGGACAGAGAGCTCTACGAGCAGTACTTC
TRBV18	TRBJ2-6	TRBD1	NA	CASSPTRTGGFISGANVLTF	TGTGCCAGCTCACCAACCAGGACAGGGGGCTTTATTTCTGGGGCCAACGTCCTGACTTTC
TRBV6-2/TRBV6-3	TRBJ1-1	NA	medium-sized	CASSYLRNTEAFF	TGTGCCAGCAGTTACCTAAGGAACACTGAAGCTTTCTTT
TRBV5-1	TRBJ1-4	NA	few	CASSLGSVANEKLFF	TGCGCCAGCAGCTTGGGTTCGGTAGCTAATGAAAAACTGTTTTTT
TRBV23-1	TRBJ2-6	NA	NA	CASSQMGIPSSGANVLTF	TGCGCCAGCAGTCAAATGGGAATTCCAAGCTCTGGGGCCAACGTCCTGACTTTC
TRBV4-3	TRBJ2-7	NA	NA	CASSQGTGLDEQYF	TGCGCCAGCAGCCAAGGTACAGGGTTAGACGAGCAGTACTTC
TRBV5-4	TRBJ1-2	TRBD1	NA	CASSLSSGTGYGYTF	TGTGCCAGCAGCTTGTCCTCCGGGACAGGCTATGGCTACACCTTC
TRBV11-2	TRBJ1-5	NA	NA	CASSNSGTNQPQHF	TGTGCCAGCTCGAATTCGGGAACCAATCAGCCCCAGCATTTT